This T cell receptor beta chain originates from a study of radiotherapy plus CTLA-4 blockade in lung cancer. Whole-study findings and limits: Blood TCR clones of tumor origin expanded after radiotherapy plus ipilimumab. Reported findings show early blood T cell clone dynamics, with interferon-beta, best predicted response.

Turning to this clone: The target antigen is unknown.

Per the germline V gene, CDR1 is MGHRA and CDR2 is YSYEKL. The CDR3 runs 14 residues. J was trimmed by 5 bases and V by 3 bases; bases with no gene match: 4. Repertoires were generated with immunoSEQ multiplex PCR, while TCRdb's copy carries only in-frame clones and drops some. The sample carries about 97,000 clones, about 70% recorded once. The source is a human donor with non-small cell lung cancer who had a partial response to radiotherapy plus ipilimumab. Some clones in this sample may be carry-over from other donors' samples. The chain carries TRBV4-1 and TRBJ1-5; TRBD1 matches 7 bases. Here the sequenced sample was peripheral blood, taken from a patient treated with radiotherapy plus ipilimumab. The CDR3 reads CASSQGDRDQPQHF. The CDR3 nucleotides read TGCGCCAGCAGCCAGGGAGACAGGGATCAGCCCCAGCATTTT.